This TCR beta chain emerged from a study of T cells in Graves' hyperthyroidism and ophthalmopathy. Study in general: At the time of initial diagnosis and before any treatment, peripheral blood was collected.

Each 10 ml fresh peripheral blood draw supplied the PBMCs. As regards this clonotype: Its antigen is not identified.

The CDR3 length is 17 residues. Per the germline V gene, CDR1 is SGHAT and CDR2 is FQDESV (reference sequence). J lost 2 bases, V lost 5 bases, and 11 bases had no gene match. Study-wide findings and caveats: Blood also showed most of the thyroid clonotypes that were expanded above 0.001.

The TCR beta CDR3 regions underwent amplification using RNA transcripts as the source. The TCR CDR3 first-round RT-PCR relied on the HTBI primer set. TCRdb ran MiXCR on the multiplex PCR reads and lists one entry per CDR3 protein. The data contain 500,000 to 800,000 distinct CDR3 sequences, 13% to 15% of them singletons. The source is a woman aged 50 to 60 with Graves' ophthalmopathy. This rearrangement joins TRBV11-1 to TRBJ2-7; 11 bases are a match to TRBD2. Sequencing input: blood. CDR3 nucleotides: TGTGCCAGCAGCATACTACCCACTAGCGGGAGAACCTACGAGCAGTACTTC. It encodes CASSILPTSGRTYEQYF.